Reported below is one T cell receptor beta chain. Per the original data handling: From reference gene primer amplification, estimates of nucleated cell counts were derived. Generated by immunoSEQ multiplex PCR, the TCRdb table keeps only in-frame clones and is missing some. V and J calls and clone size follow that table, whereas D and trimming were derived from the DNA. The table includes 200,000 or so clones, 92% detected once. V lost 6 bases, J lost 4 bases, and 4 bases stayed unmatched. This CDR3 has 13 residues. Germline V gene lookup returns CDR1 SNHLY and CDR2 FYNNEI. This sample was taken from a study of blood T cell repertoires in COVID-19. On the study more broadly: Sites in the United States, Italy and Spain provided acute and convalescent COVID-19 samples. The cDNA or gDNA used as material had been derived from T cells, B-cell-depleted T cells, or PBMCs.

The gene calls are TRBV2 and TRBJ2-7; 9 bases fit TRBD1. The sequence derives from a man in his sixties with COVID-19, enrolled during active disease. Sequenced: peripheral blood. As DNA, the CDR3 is TGTGCCAGCAGGAGGGACAGGGATTACGAGCAGTACTTC. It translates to CASRRDRDYEQYF.